The 4 T cell receptor beta chains reported below all come from one sample, sequenced in a study of blood T cell repertoires in COVID-19. The protocol was immunoSEQ multiplex PCR, while the TCRdb copy is restricted to in-frame clones and leaves out a portion. The sample has roughly 390,000 clones, about 87% seen once. Sequencing used peripheral blood. The receptors shown here come from a woman in her twenties or thirties with COVID-19, enrolled during active disease.

This chain joins TRBV21-1 and TRBJ2-3; no DNA check was done on the table's D call, TRBD2. TRBV21-1 is recorded as a pseudogene. The length of the CDR3 is 19 residues. Here the CDR3 DNA reads TGTGCCAGCAGCAAAGGTCCTCGGGATAGCGGGAAAGGCACAGATACGCAGTATTTT. It is translated as CASSKGPRDSGKGTDTQYF.

This CDR3 is CASSLGRFRNQPQHF. DNA of the CDR3: TGTGCCAGCAGCCTGGGGAGGTTCCGGAATCAGCCCCAGCATTTT. The chain employs TRBV6-5 and TRBJ1-5; D ambiguous. Germline CDR1 and CDR2: MNHEY and SVGAGI. Trimming cost V 6 bases and J 4 bases, with 16 bases left between them. The CDR3 contains 15 residues.

The V gene is TRBV30, the J gene TRBJ2-1; TRBD2 matches 7 bases. With V trimmed by 0 bases and J by 6 bases, 5 bases remained unmatched. This CDR3 region has 14 residues. Germline assignment: CDR1 GTSNPN and CDR2 SVGIG (reference sequence). The CDR3 loop is CAWSVGRKSNEQFF. The CDR3 nucleotides are TGTGCCTGGAGTGTCGGGAGGAAGAGCAATGAGCAGTTCTTC. The full variable domain, in which reference TRBV30 and TRBJ2-1 provide the parts outside the CDR3, is SQTIHQWPATLVQPVGSPLSLECTVEGTSNPNLYWYRQAAGRGLQLLFYSVGIGQISSEVPQNLSASRPQDRQFILSSKKLLLSDSGFYLCAWSVGRKSNEQFFGPGTRLTVL.

This CDR3 reads CASSPGTGPEAFF. The CDR3 nucleotides read TGTGCCAGCTCACCGGGGACAGGGCCTGAAGCTTTCTTT. The chain couples TRBV18 to TRBJ1-1, with TRBD1 matching over 9 bases. The V and J ends lost 3 bases and 6 bases, in that order; junction bases with no gene match: 2. The CDR3 has 13 amino acids. The V gene's germline CDR1 is KGHSH and CDR2 LQKENI.